These 27 T cell receptor beta chains originate from one sample sequenced in a study of response to subunit inactivated influenza vaccine. TCRdb processed the RT-PCR reads anew with MiXCR; each CDR3 protein has one entry. The sample includes fewer than 700,000 distinct CDR3 sequences, 10% to 15% of them seen just once. The sample consisted of PBMCs from blood, taken more than 35 days after vaccination. The receptors here all came from a man aged 50 to 60 who received an inactivated influenza vaccine.

This clonotype was counted only a few times. CDR3 coding DNA: TGTGCCAGCAGCCAAGTAGCAGGTGGCCAGCCCCAGCATTTT. Translation: CASSQVAGGQPQHF. V and J are TRBV3-1 and TRBJ1-5; D is unresolved. This CDR3 region has 14 residues. Germline V lookup: CDR1 LGHDT, CDR2 YNNKEL (reference sequence). The V end was cut by 1 base, the J end by 7 bases, with 11 bases between.

The table lists this clonotype with many counts. The V call is TRBV12-3 or TRBV12-4, the J call TRBJ1-2; the D is unclear. Trimming cost V 5 bases and J 0 bases, with 16 bases left between them. The CDR3 contains 16 residues. The CDR3 DNA reads TGTGCCAGCAGTCCCCTCTCCGGACCGACTAACTATGGCTACACCTTC. Its translation is CASSPLSGPTNYGYTF.

The gene calls are TRBV20-1 and TRBJ1-2; D remains unclear. The germline gives CDR1 DFQATT, CDR2 SNEGSKA (reference sequence). The CDR3 is made up of 14 amino acids. The V gene lost 6 bases and the J gene lost 4 bases, with 18 bases spanning the gap. Here the CDR3 DNA reads TGCAGTGCAGAAAGCTTGGGTTCGGGCTATGGCTACACCTTC. This translates into CSAESLGSGYGYTF.

This chain joins TRBV15 and TRBJ1-5; no firm D call. This CDR3 spans 15 amino acids. Trimming took off 3 bases at V and 0 bases at J, with 9 bases between the two ends. From germline, CDR1 is LNHNV and CDR2 YYDKDF (reference sequence). As DNA, the CDR3 is TGTGCCACCAGCAGCGACCTCTATAGCAATCAGCCCCAGCATTTT. Translating it yields CATSSDLYSNQPQHF.

V gene TRBV6-2 or TRBV6-3 combines with J gene TRBJ1-2; D perhaps matches TRBD1 (5 bases). Trimming cost V 6 bases and J 7 bases, with 18 bases left between them. The CDR3 has 14 amino acids. Per the germline V gene, CDR1 is MNHEY and CDR2 is SVGEGT. CDR3: CASRLDSTPGGYTF. The CDR3 DNA follows: TGTGCCAGCAGGTTAGACAGTACGCCGGGTGGCTACACCTTC.

Ten or more counts support this clonotype. V is TRBV7-2 and J is TRBJ2-5, with 10 nucleotides matching TRBD1. CDR3 size: 13 residues. The germline V gene encodes CDR1 SGHTA and CDR2 FQGNSA. J lost 4 bases, V lost 5 bases, and 1 base had no gene match. The CDR3 reads CASSRDRGETQYF. DNA for the CDR3: TGTGCCAGCAGCCGGGACAGGGGAGAGACCCAGTACTTC.

This clonotype was seen more than once but under ten times. The genes are TRBV12-3 or TRBV12-4 and TRBJ2-1; D gene ambiguous. There are 14 residues in the CDR3. V lost 5 bases and J lost 0, with 8 bases in between. The CDR3 bases are TGTGCCAGCAGTCGGCCTAGCTCCTACAATGAGCAGTTCTTC. It translates to CASSRPSSYNEQFF.

To note about this clonotype: A much larger clone lies one base from this, so it may be a read error. The V call is TRBV24-1, the J call TRBJ2-1; D is unclear. The CDR3 contains 16 residues. Germline V gene data show CDR1 as KGHDR and CDR2 as SFDVKD. The CDR3, as DNA: TGTGCCACCAGTGGGGATGTGGCGGATTCCTACAGTGAGCAGTTCTTC. This gives the protein CATSGDVADSYSEQFF.

There are a few counts of this clonotype. The chain carries TRBV9 and TRBJ1-2, with TRBD1 matching over 9 bases. J was trimmed by 6 bases and V by 3 bases; bases with no gene match: 6. Germline lookup yields CDR1 SGDLS and CDR2 YYNGEE. There are 14 residues in the CDR3. CDR3 in amino acids: CASSDPGQGNGYTF. For the CDR3, the DNA is TGTGCCAGCAGCGATCCCGGACAGGGGAATGGCTACACCTTC. Full variable domain (outside the CDR3, taken from reference TRBV9 and TRBJ1-2): DSGVTQTPKHLITATGQRVTLRCSPRSGDLSVYWYQQSLDQGLQFLIQYYNGEERAKGNILERFSAQQFPDLHSELNLSSLELGDSALYFCASSDPGQGNGYTFGSGTRLTVV.

The V gene is TRBV6-1, the J gene TRBJ1-2; unclear D gene. The germline V and J ends were trimmed by 6 bases and 4 bases, with 18 bases remaining between them. The germline gives CDR1 MNHNS, CDR2 SASEGT. This CDR3 is built from 15 residues. For the CDR3, the DNA is TGTGCCAGCAGGGCGACACGGAGAGTCCCCTATGGCTACACCTTC. Translated: CASRATRRVPYGYTF.

The J gene is TRBJ2-1, the V gene TRBV7-2; the D is unclear. V was clipped by 3 bases and J by 1 base, with 10 bases between them. This CDR3 is 15 amino acids long. CDR1 SGHTA and CDR2 FQGNSA come from the germline V gene. The DNA for the CDR3 is TGTGCCAGCAGCTTTAGAGAGCAATCCTACAATGAGCAGTTCTTC. It specifies CASSFREQSYNEQFF.

The V gene is TRBV7-2, the J gene TRBJ2-4, with a tentative D call TRBD2 (5 bases). V was pared by 4 bases and J by 3 bases, with 7 bases between. The germline V gene has CDR1 SGHTA and CDR2 FQGNSA. The CDR3 contains 13 residues. CDR3 DNA: TGTGCCAGCAGCTGGGAGTTCAAAAACATTCAGTACTTC. This sequence encodes CASSWEFKNIQYF.

The table lists this clonotype with a few counts. The chain carries TRBV30 and TRBJ2-5; possibly TRBD1 for D (6 bases). Germline CDR1 reads GTSNPN; CDR2 reads SVGIG (reference sequence). The CDR3 extends over 13 amino acids. V was shortened by 5 bases and J by 5 bases, with 15 bases between the two germline ends. CDR3 DNA: TGTGCCTGGGGGGCAGGGGCACGGGAGACCCAGTACTTC. It encodes CAWGAGARETQYF.

In its sample, this clonotype was seen many times. The rearrangement links TRBV28 to TRBJ2-7, with D possibly TRBD2 on 6 matching bases. The CDR3 spans 14 residues. V was clipped by 5 bases and J by 3 bases, with 14 bases between them. The germline gives CDR1 MDHEN, CDR2 SYDVKM. The CDR3 bases are TGTGCCAGCAGTGACCTGGCGGGGAGCTACGAGCAGTACTTC. Translated, it gives CASSDLAGSYEQYF.

The J gene is TRBJ1-2, the V gene TRBV5-1; no firm D call. This CDR3 has 15 amino acids. Trimming stripped 0 bases from V and 1 base from J, with 10 bases between. Germline V gene data show CDR1 as SGHRS and CDR2 as YFSETQ. Here the CDR3 DNA reads TGCGCCAGCAGCTTGGGGGCAACCCATAACTATGGCTACACCTTC. Translated, it gives CASSLGATHNYGYTF.

This clonotype was counted only a few times. V and J are TRBV29-1 and TRBJ2-5; 12 positions agree with TRBD1. The CDR3 is made up of 18 amino acids. Trimming took 2 bases from V and 5 from J; bases not matched to a gene: 15. Germline CDR1 reads SQVTM; CDR2 reads ANQGSEA. The CDR3 DNA sequence: TGCAGCGTTGAAAGGGACAGGGGGCTTGGGATTTTCCCTGAGACCCAGTACTTC. Its protein product is CSVERDRGLGIFPETQYF.

This clonotype was seen only a few times. The genes are TRBV27 and TRBJ1-3; D not certain. The CDR3 length is 14 residues. Looked up from germline, CDR1 is MNHEY and CDR2 is SMNVEV (reference sequence). V was clipped by 5 bases and J by 3 bases, with 11 bases between them. CDR3 sequence (DNA): TGTGCCAGCAGTATCGACAAGCGTGGAAACACCATATATTTT. This translates into CASSIDKRGNTIYF.

This clonotype showed up just a few times. The V call is TRBV20-1, the J call TRBJ1-1; no clear D. Per the germline V gene, CDR1 is DFQATT and CDR2 is SNEGSKA (reference sequence). V shed 3 bases and J shed 1 base, with 9 bases lying between them. This CDR3 comprises 13 residues. This chain's CDR3 is CSASTEQNTEAFF. CDR3 nucleotides: TGCAGTGCTAGCACAGAACAGAACACTGAAGCTTTCTTT.

The chain couples TRBV25-1 to TRBJ1-1; D possibly corresponds to TRBD1 (5 bases). V gave up 2 bases and J gave up 2 bases, with 9 bases separating them. The CDR3 runs to 14 residues. Germline V gene data show CDR1 as MGHDK and CDR2 as SYGVNS. Written as DNA, the CDR3 is TGTGCCAGCAGTGAACTAAGGGGTAACACTGAAGCTTTCTTT. Its translation: CASSELRGNTEAFF. Using reference TRBV25-1 and TRBJ1-1 for the parts outside the CDR3, the full variable domain is EADIYQTPRYLVIGTGKKITLECSQTMGHDKMYWYQQDPGMELHLIHYSYGVNSTEKGDLSSESTVSRIRTEHFPLTLESARPSHTSQYLCASSELRGNTEAFFGQGTRLTVV.

The V and J genes are TRBV28 and TRBJ2-7, with D perhaps matching TRBD2 (6 bases). CDR1 and CDR2 from the germline V gene are MDHEN and SYDVKM. V lost 7 bases, J lost 3 bases, and 13 bases lay in between. The CDR3 covers 13 residues. CDR3 nucleotides: TGTGCCAGCATCCCCACTAGCTTCTACGAGCAGTACTTC. It encodes CASIPTSFYEQYF.

This clonotype was recorded a few times. The chain employs TRBV7-8 and TRBJ2-7; D remains ambiguous. Germline V gene data show CDR1 as SGHVS and CDR2 as FQNEAQ. This CDR3 contains 14 residues. V lost 1 base and J 4 bases, leaving 11 bases between the germline ends. The CDR3 protein is CASSLGGLGYEQYF. The DNA of the CDR3 is TGTGCCAGCAGCTTAGGGGGTTTAGGGTACGAGCAGTACTTC.

The chain's CDR3 is CSAPNREGYTF. CDR3 in DNA: TGCAGTGCGCCCAACAGGGAAGGCTACACCTTC. This chain connects TRBV20-1 to TRBJ1-2, with D maybe TRBD1 (6 bases). The length of the CDR3 is 11 residues. Trimming stripped 6 bases from V and 8 bases from J, with 13 bases between. Germline CDR1 reads DFQATT; CDR2 reads SNEGSKA (reference sequence).

CDR3 protein: CASSYGRGNQPQHF. CDR3 in DNA: TGTGCCAGCAGTTACGGCAGGGGAAATCAGCCCCAGCATTTT. J is TRBJ1-5 and V is TRBV6-5; tentatively, D is TRBD1 (6 bases). V was clipped by 2 bases and J by 4 bases, with 9 bases between them. This CDR3 is 14 amino acids long. Germline V CDR1 and CDR2: MNHEY, SVGAGI.

There are a few counts of this clonotype. The chain couples TRBV12-3 or TRBV12-4 to TRBJ2-7, with 12 bases that match TRBD2. With 2 bases clipped from V and 3 bases from J, the junction kept 8 bases outside the gene matches. The CDR3 totals 17 residues. CDR3: CASSLSWETSGSYEQYF. In DNA, the CDR3 is TGTGCCAGCAGTTTAAGTTGGGAGACTAGCGGGAGCTACGAGCAGTACTTC.

This clonotype was seen many times. The V gene is TRBV20-1, the J gene TRBJ2-7; no clear D. CDR1 is DFQATT and CDR2 is SNEGSKA in the germline V gene (reference sequence). Trimming shortened V by 2 bases and J by 6 bases, and 8 bases separated the two germline ends. The CDR3 length is 11 residues. Here the CDR3 DNA reads TGCAGTGCTAGATGGTCCGCCGAGCAGTACTTC. Encoded protein: CSARWSAEQYF.

The sample holds a few counts of this clonotype. The V and J genes are TRBV25-1 and TRBJ2-7, with D perhaps TRBD1 (7 bases). The CDR3 sequence is 15 residues long. Germline CDR1 is MGHDK and CDR2 is SYGVNS. With 3 bases removed from V and 2 bases from J, the gap between germline ends came to 14 bases. In nucleotides, the CDR3 is TGTGCCAGCAGTGATTCGGTCAGGGGGGCCTACGAGCAGTACTTC. It yields the protein CASSDSVRGAYEQYF.

The chain has TRBV4-3 and TRBJ1-4; TRBD1 agrees at 9 bases. The V gene's germline CDR1 is LGHNA and CDR2 YSLEER. After removal of 1 base from V and 7 bases from J, the junction contained 4 bases not matched to a gene. CDR3 length: 15 residues. Here the CDR3 DNA reads TGCGCCAGCAGCCAAGGGGACAGGGATGCTGAAAAACTGTTTTTT. Translated: CASSQGDRDAEKLFF.